These 19 T cell receptor beta chains were sequenced from one sample in a study of human T cells and chemical hapten exposure. Individual cDNA molecules received unique molecular identifiers in the library. TCRdb re-called the reads with MiXCR, one entry per CDR3 protein. The sample consists of about 120,000 distinct CDR3 sequences, less than 10% of them appearing once. Unseparated into fractions, whole blood served as the source from which total RNA was extracted. Sample: whole blood. The source is a human donor in good health. Some clones in this sample may be carry-over from other donors' samples.

This clonotype was recorded many times. The chain uses TRBV7-9 and TRBJ1-6; a weak D match, TRBD1 (5 bases). CDR3 length equals 13 residues. Looked up from germline, CDR1 is SEHNR and CDR2 is FQNEAQ (reference sequence). Trimming removed 5 bases from V and 8 bases from J, with 10 bases in between. The CDR3 loop reads CASSPMGDSPLHF. The CDR3 DNA sequence: TGTGCCAGCAGCCCAATGGGGGATTCACCCCTCCACTTT.

This clonotype was seen at least ten times. The chain combines TRBV12-3 or TRBV12-4 with TRBJ1-5; D unclear. The CDR3 length is 14 residues. V lost 1 base to trimming and J lost 7 bases, with 11 bases between them. CDR3 sequence (DNA): TGTGCCAGCAGTTTAGGGCAGCTTGTCCAGCCCCAGCATTTT. This codes for CASSLGQLVQPQHF.

This clonotype has just a few counts. The J gene is TRBJ1-6, the V gene TRBV7-9, with 8 bases aligning to TRBD1. Losses at the gene ends were 1 base for V and 10 bases for J; bases not matched to a gene: 6. The CDR3 is made up of 15 amino acids. Germline CDR1 is SEHNR and CDR2 is FQNEAQ (reference sequence). CDR3 amino acids: CASSLGGTGISPLHF. The CDR3 coding sequence is TGTGCCAGCAGCTTAGGGGGGACAGGCATATCACCCCTCCACTTT.

In this sample, this clonotype turned up many times. The chain combines TRBV7-9 with TRBJ1-1; no clear D. Germline CDR1 reads SEHNR; CDR2 reads FQNEAQ (reference sequence). The CDR3 contains 13 residues. The V and J ends lost 0 bases and 7 bases respectively, with 9 bases between them. The DNA for the CDR3 is TGTGCCAGCAGCTTAGCGGAGGGATATGAAGCTTTCTTT. Translating gives CASSLAEGYEAFF.

The chain carries TRBV2 and TRBJ2-3; 11 bases fit TRBD2. Germline V gene sequence: CDR1 SNHLY, CDR2 FYNNEI. Trimming cost V 4 bases and J 4 bases; bases outside gene matches: 7. The CDR3 sequence is 16 residues long. As DNA, the CDR3 is TGTGCCAGCAGTGCGTCCGGGACTAGCGGAGCAGATACGCAGTATTTT. Amino acid sequence: CASSASGTSGADTQYF.

This clonotype was seen ten or more times. The gene calls are TRBV20-1 and TRBJ2-3; possible D gene TRBD1, 5 bases. CDR1 is DFQATT, CDR2 SNEGSKA, per germline (reference sequence). V lost 0 bases, J lost 5 bases, and 9 bases lay in between. The CDR3 has 13 amino acids. The chain's CDR3 is CSARDRAGDTQYF. The CDR3 DNA is TGCAGTGCTAGAGACAGGGCCGGAGATACGCAGTATTTT.

This clonotype was counted only a few times. The V gene is TRBV25-1, the J gene TRBJ1-6; a possible D gene is TRBD1 (6 bases). Trimming removed 1 base at V and 9 bases at J, with 16 bases between. CDR3 length: 16 amino acids. Germline values: CDR1 MGHDK, CDR2 SYGVNS. The CDR3 DNA reads as TGTGCCAGCAGTGAATTTGGAACAGGGCTGGCTTCACCCCTCCACTTT. Translated: CASSEFGTGLASPLHF. The full variable domain, rest sourced from reference TRBV25-1 and TRBJ1-6, is EADIYQTPRYLVIGTGKKITLECSQTMGHDKMYWYQQDPGMELHLIHYSYGVNSTEKGDLSSESTVSRIRTEHFPLTLESARPSHTSQYLCASSEFGTGLASPLHFGNGTRLTVT.

Only a few counts were recorded for this clonotype. The chain couples TRBV19 to TRBJ2-1; 9 nucleotides line up with TRBD2. This CDR3 comprises 16 residues. Germline CDR1 and CDR2: LNHDA and SQIVND (reference sequence). V lost 7 bases to trimming and J lost 10 bases; unmatched junction nucleotides: 17. CDR3 amino acids: CASMGGSGGSRREQFF. The CDR3 DNA is TGTGCCAGTATGGGGGGGAGCGGGGGGTCCCGGAGAGAGCAGTTCTTC.

Note on this clonotype: This may arise from a read error, as a much more abundant clone is one base away. The chain joins TRBV27 to TRBJ1-1; 9 positions match TRBD1. Germline assignment: CDR1 MNHEY and CDR2 SMNVEV (reference sequence). J was trimmed by 11 bases and V by 2 bases; bases with no gene match: 9. This CDR3 is built from 14 residues. CDR3 amino acids: CASSLVQGAGVAFF. The CDR3 DNA is TGTGCCAGCAGTTTAGTACAGGGGGCAGGGGTCGCTTTCTTT.

The chain combines TRBV2 with TRBJ2-1; D tentatively reads TRBD1 or TRBD2 (6 bases each). The germline V and J ends were trimmed by 10 bases and 6 bases, with 13 bases remaining between them. This CDR3 region has 12 residues. CDR1 is SNHLY, CDR2 FYNNEI, per germline. DNA of the CDR3: TGTGCCAACCGGGGGCCGGTCAATGAGCAGTTCTTC. Protein sequence: CANRGPVNEQFF.

The chain combines TRBV6-5 with TRBJ2-1, with D possibly being TRBD1 or TRBD2 (5 bases each). Trimming cost V 10 bases and J 1 base, with 17 bases left between them. The CDR3 length is 15 residues. Germline lookup yields CDR1 MNHEY and CDR2 SVGAGI. The CDR3 DNA sequence: TGTGCCAAAAGGGGACCCTTAGAATCCTACAATGAGCAGTTCTTC. Translating it yields CAKRGPLESYNEQFF.

The chain employs TRBV19 and TRBJ1-4; 7 bases match TRBD1. CDR1 and CDR2 from the germline V gene are LNHDA and SQIVND (reference sequence). Losses at the gene ends were 5 bases for V and 7 bases for J; bases not matched to a gene: 10. The CDR3 has 15 amino acids. The CDR3 DNA reads as TGTGCCAGTAGTGTACAGGGGAGGTCTTCTGAAAAACTGTTTTTT. It specifies CASSVQGRSSEKLFF.

This clonotype was observed a few times. The chain carries TRBV2 and TRBJ2-3; D perhaps matches TRBD1 (6 bases). V lost 7 bases to trimming and J lost 2 bases, with 16 bases between them. This CDR3 comprises 15 residues. The germline CDR1 and CDR2 sequences are SNHLY and FYNNEI. The CDR3 nucleotides read TGTGCCAGCACCGAGGCAGGGGATACCACAGATACGCAGTATTTT. This translates into CASTEAGDTTDTQYF.

A few counts support this clonotype. The gene calls are TRBV6-1 and TRBJ2-3, with D possibly matching TRBD1 (6 bases). The V end was cut by 5 bases, the J end by 0 bases, with 15 bases between. Germline V gene data show CDR1 as MNHNS and CDR2 as SASEGT. The CDR3 spans 16 residues. CDR3 sequence (DNA): TGTGCCAGCAGTAATTTCGACAGGTCTAGCACAGATACGCAGTATTTT. Its protein is CASSNFDRSSTDTQYF.

V is TRBV28 and J is TRBJ1-1; 7 nucleotides agree with TRBD1. CDR1 is MDHEN, CDR2 SYDVKM, per germline. CDR3 length equals 16 residues. Trimming cost V 2 bases and J 6 bases; bases outside gene matches: 12. CDR3 in amino acids: CASSLGSWTGGSEAFF. CDR3 DNA: TGTGCCAGCAGTTTAGGGTCCTGGACAGGTGGATCTGAAGCTTTCTTT.

This clonotype has ten or more counts. The genes are TRBV6-6 and TRBJ2-7; the D is unclear. Deletions cut 0 bases from V and 3 bases from J, with 9 bases between. Per the germline V gene, CDR1 is MNHNY and CDR2 is SVGAGI (reference sequence). This CDR3 has 14 residues. The CDR3 DNA reads TGTGCCAGCAGTTACTCGATCCCAGGCTACGAGCAGTACTTC. Protein product: CASSYSIPGYEQYF.

The rearrangement links TRBV28 to TRBJ2-1, with 11 bases aligning to TRBD2. This CDR3 region has 17 residues. Germline assignment: CDR1 MDHEN and CDR2 SYDVKM. Germline trimming cut 6 bases from V and 3 bases from J; bases unmatched to any gene: 10. CDR3 amino acids: CASRTLLAGAFYNEQFF. CDR3 nucleotide sequence: TGTGCCAGCAGGACTCTACTAGCGGGAGCCTTCTACAATGAGCAGTTCTTC.

This clonotype was detected ten times or more. The chain carries TRBV7-8 and TRBJ1-1, with D unclear. This CDR3 is 13 amino acids long. Germline lookup yields CDR1 SGHVS and CDR2 FQNEAQ. The V end lost 5 bases, the J end lost 0 bases, and 7 bases lay between the germline ends. The CDR3 DNA sequence: TGTGCCAGCAGCCCCAGATTGAACACTGAAGCTTTCTTT. Protein sequence: CASSPRLNTEAFF.

This clonotype was found a few times. The chain joins TRBV20-1 to TRBJ1-6, with a weak D call TRBD1 (5 bases). The V end lost 0 bases, the J end lost 9 bases, and 12 bases lay between the germline ends. The germline gives CDR1 DFQATT, CDR2 SNEGSKA (reference sequence). The CDR3 runs 14 residues. The CDR3 is CSAREGAPGSPLHF. CDR3 sequence (DNA): TGCAGTGCTAGAGAAGGGGCCCCTGGTTCACCCCTCCACTTT.